Given below is one T cell receptor beta chain in context. Its antigen remains unidentified. The data are from a study of shared clonotypes between healthy human individuals. At the level of the study: The study drew on two women and a few men aged 18 to 49 as donors. General study findings and limits: Compared with clonotypes that all four donors shared, non-shared clonotypes had lower generation probabilities.

Method: immunoSEQ multiplex PCR; TCRdb's copy keeps in-frame clones and lacks some. The data show some 1 million clones, about 76% seen once. This CDR3 is 16 amino acids long. CDR1 and CDR2 from the germline V gene are LNHDA and SQIVND (reference sequence). V lost 0 bases and J lost 5, with 16 bases in between. This TCR came from a man younger than 35 in good health. The sample comprised memory CD4+ T cells sorted from blood. Subset indicated: CD45RA-negative fraction. The chain employs TRBV19 and TRBJ2-5, with a weak D call TRBD1 (7 bases). The CDR3 here is CASSIDLSGGQETQYF. The CDR3 nucleotides read TGTGCCAGTAGTATAGATCTATCCGGGGGACAGGAGACCCAGTACTTC.